The entry below describes one TCR beta chain. Its specificity is not known. This record belongs to a study of T cells in Graves' hyperthyroidism and ophthalmopathy. Regarding the study as a whole: Appearing also in blood were most of the thyroid clonotypes expanded above 0.001. Ophthalmopathy, as predicted by the model, came a median 6.5 months after the prediction.

RNA transcripts were the template for amplifying TCR beta CDR3 regions. The HTBI primer set drove a first-round RT-PCR of the TCR CDR3. TCRdb re-analysed the multiplex PCR reads in MiXCR, keeping a single row per CDR3 protein. This table holds 500,000 or so distinct CDR3 sequences, about 15% found once. Deletions cut 4 bases from V and 4 bases from J, with 11 bases between. Germline CDR1 reads SGHRS; CDR2 reads YFSETQ. This CDR3 is built from 14 residues. Duration under 3 months, a NOSPECS grade of at least 4, and a Clinical Activity Score of at least 3 characterized the ophthalmopathy patients. Out of over 7.5 ml of fresh peripheral blood came the PBMCs.

This receptor was taken from a woman between 18 and 30 years old with Graves' ophthalmopathy. The specimen was blood. The chain employs TRBV5-1 and TRBJ1-4, with D tentatively TRBD1 (6 bases). CDR3 residues: CASSPGARNEKLFF. The CDR3 DNA is TGCGCCAGCAGCCCAGGGGCACGTAATGAAAAACTGTTTTTT.